Shown below are 22 T cell receptor beta chains from a single sample sequenced in a study of T-cell reconstitution after alpha-beta-depleted transplantation in children. Unique molecular identifiers were incorporated into the prepared TCRbeta library. A single record per CDR3 protein comes from TCRdb applying MiXCR to the PCR reads. Of about 980,000 distinct CDR3 sequences in the sample, 25% to 30% were seen once. Sequenced here: PBMCs, mostly from graft donor cells, sampled 360 days after TCRalphabeta/CD19-depleted stem cell transplant. Receptors were obtained from a boy younger than two who had a stem cell transplant for SCID, so the T cells may come from the graft donor.

The rearrangement links TRBV12-3 or TRBV12-4 to TRBJ2-5; 16 nucleotides align to TRBD2. The CDR3 covers 18 residues. V trimming: 6 bases; J trimming: 4 bases; junction bases outside the gene matches: 11. CDR3: CASSTWGLAGGRSETQYF. DNA for the CDR3: TGTGCCAGCAGCACCTGGGGACTAGCGGGGGGGCGGTCAGAGACCCAGTACTTC.

This clonotype showed up many times. V is TRBV5-1 and J is TRBJ2-1; the match to TRBD1 covers 11 bases. The V gene end was trimmed by 6 bases and the J gene end by 7 bases; junction bases not matched to a gene: 3. CDR1 and CDR2 (germline): SGHRS, YFSETQ. The length of the CDR3 is 13 residues. This CDR3 reads CASKGTGGNEQFF. The CDR3 coding sequence is TGCGCCAGCAAAGGGACAGGGGGAAATGAGCAGTTCTTC. Full variable domain (missing parts from reference TRBV5-1 and TRBJ2-1): KAGVTQTPRYLIKTRGQQVTLSCSPISGHRSVSWYQQTPGQGLQFLFEYFSETQRNKGNFPGRFSGRQFSNSRSEMNVSTLELGDSALYLCASKGTGGNEQFFGPGTRLTVL.

This clonotype has a handful of counts. The chain uses TRBV11-2 and TRBJ2-1; no reliable D call. Between the trimmed V and J ends, which lost 5 bases and 4 bases, there was a span of 18 bases. This CDR3 is 16 amino acids long. Germline-derived CDR1 and CDR2 are SGHAT and FQNNGV. CDR3: CASSQAHGRNYNEQFF. DNA for the CDR3: TGTGCCAGCAGCCAAGCACATGGACGGAATTACAATGAGCAGTTCTTC.

The CDR3 here is CASLPGGPGELFF. CDR3 bases: TGTGCCAGCTTGCCAGGGGGCCCCGGGGAGCTGTTTTTT. The rearrangement links TRBV2 to TRBJ2-2; 8 bases agree with TRBD1. V was clipped by 8 bases and J by 6 bases; unmatched bases: 5. The germline gives CDR1 SNHLY, CDR2 FYNNEI. The CDR3 totals 13 residues.

This chain connects TRBV6-1 to TRBJ2-5; either TRBD1 or TRBD2 may supply D (5 bases each). Germline CDR1 MNHNS, CDR2 SASEGT. The CDR3 sequence is 14 residues long. Trimming removed 7 bases from V and 9 bases from J, with 21 bases in between. CDR3 DNA: TGTGCCAGCAATCCTGGGACGTCGCAGGGAGCCCAGTACTTC. It encodes CASNPGTSQGAQYF.

The table lists this clonotype with a few counts. This chain connects TRBV18 to TRBJ1-5, with TRBD1 identical over 7 bases. The trim removed 3 bases at V and 3 bases at J, leaving 2 bases unmatched. Germline loops: CDR1 KGHSH, CDR2 LQKENI. The CDR3 sequence is 14 residues long. Here the CDR3 reads CASSPGQINQPQHF. The DNA of the CDR3 is TGTGCCAGCTCACCGGGACAGATCAATCAGCCCCAGCATTTT. Variable domain in full (rest from reference TRBV18 and TRBJ1-5): NAGVMQNPRHLVRRRGQEARLRCSPMKGHSHVYWYRQLPEEGLKFMVYLQKENIIDESGMPKERFSAEFPKEGPSILRIQQVVRGDSAAYFCASSPGQINQPQHFGDGTRLSIL.

This clonotype was recorded a few times. This chain uses TRBV9 with TRBJ2-7; TRBD1 or TRBD2 may be the D gene (6 bases each). Trimming cost V 0 bases and J 5 bases, with 12 bases left between them. The germline V gene has CDR1 SGDLS and CDR2 YYNGEE. CDR3 length: 14 residues. In DNA, the CDR3 is TGTGCCAGCAGCGTAGTGGGGGGCGCGGACGAGCAGTACTTC. It codes for CASSVVGGADEQYF.

The chain is built from TRBV3-1 and TRBJ2-1; no reliable D call. The germline gives CDR1 LGHDT, CDR2 YNNKEL (reference sequence). V lost 0 bases to trimming and J lost 7 bases, with 4 bases between them. The CDR3 sequence is 12 residues long. The CDR3 spells CASSQENNEQFF. The CDR3 bases are TGTGCCAGCAGCCAAGAAAATAATGAGCAGTTCTTC.

This clonotype was detected a few times. The chain combines TRBV7-9 with TRBJ1-5; the match to TRBD1 covers 8 bases. The germline V gene has CDR1 SEHNR and CDR2 FQNEAQ (reference sequence). J lost 5 bases, V lost 4 bases, and 7 bases had no gene match. CDR3 length equals 15 residues. The CDR3 sequence: CASSSGTGLHQPQHF. CDR3 bases: TGTGCCAGCAGCTCCGGGACAGGACTTCATCAGCCCCAGCATTTT.

This clonotype was picked up many times. V gene TRBV7-2 combines with J gene TRBJ2-3; TRBD2 is a possible D gene (6 bases). Germline values: CDR1 SGHTA, CDR2 FQGNSA. The CDR3 covers 14 residues. V gave up 6 bases and J gave up 2 bases, with 12 bases separating them. In DNA form, the CDR3 reads TGTGCCAGCAGTCCCCGGGGACTCACAGATACGCAGTATTTT. Translation: CASSPRGLTDTQYF.

This chain links TRBV5-1 with TRBJ2-1; D may be TRBD1 (6 bases). CDR1 and CDR2 from the germline V gene are SGHRS and YFSETQ. This CDR3 contains 14 residues. The V end lost 2 bases, the J end lost 7 bases, and 13 bases lay between the germline ends. As DNA, the CDR3 is TGCGCCAGCAGCTTCCGGGACAAAGGGAATGAGCAGTTCTTC. Encoded protein: CASSFRDKGNEQFF.

This chain joins TRBV7-3 and TRBJ2-6; tentatively, D is TRBD1 (6 bases). Germline lookup yields CDR1 SGHTA and CDR2 FQGTGA. V dropped 5 bases and J dropped 3 bases, with 17 bases sitting between them. The CDR3 contains 17 residues. DNA for the CDR3: TGTGCCAGCAGCACACAGGGAGAGGGGAGTGGGGCCAACGTCCTGACTTTC. Translated: CASSTQGEGSGANVLTF. Drawing the rest from reference TRBV7-3 and TRBJ2-6, the complete variable domain is GAGVSQTPSNKVTEKGKYVELRCDPISGHTALYWYRQSLGQGPEFLIYFQGTGAADDSGLPNDRFFAVRPEGSVSTLKIQRTERGDSAVYLCASSTQGEGSGANVLTFGAGSRLTVL.

V usage is TRBV15 and J usage is TRBJ2-6; a possible D gene is TRBD2 (6 bases). Trimming removed 0 bases from V and 0 bases from J, with 12 bases in between. Per germline, CDR1 LNHNV and CDR2 YYDKDF (reference sequence). The length of the CDR3 is 18 residues. The CDR3 loop reads CATSRDAGRNSGANVLTF. The CDR3 nucleotides read TGTGCCACCAGCAGAGATGCGGGAAGGAACTCTGGGGCCAACGTCCTGACTTTC. Based on the CDR3 plus reference TRBV15 and TRBJ2-6, the full variable domain is DAMVIQNPRYQVTQFGKPVTLSCSQTLNHNVMYWYQQKSSQAPKLLFHYYDKDFNNEADTPDNFQSRRPNTSFCFLDIRSPGLGDTAMYLCATSRDAGRNSGANVLTFGAGSRLTVL.

The rearrangement links TRBV11-1 to TRBJ2-7; D may correspond to TRBD1 or TRBD2 (5 bases each). The CDR3 is 15 amino acids. V lost 4 bases to trimming and J lost 3 bases, with 16 bases between them. Germline CDR1 reads SGHAT; CDR2 reads FQDESV (reference sequence). The CDR3 loop reads CASSSLSGTFYEQYF. The CDR3 coding sequence is TGTGCCAGCAGCTCATTATCAGGGACCTTCTACGAGCAGTACTTC.

This clonotype was recorded a few times. The chain has TRBV27 and TRBJ1-1; perhaps TRBD1 as D (5 bases). This CDR3 has 12 residues. V was shortened by 6 bases and J by 11 bases, with 16 bases between the two germline ends. Germline V gene lookup returns CDR1 MNHEY and CDR2 SMNVEV (reference sequence). CDR3 amino acids: CASSLGGATAFF. The CDR3 DNA follows: TGTGCCAGCAGCCTGGGAGGGGCGACGGCTTTCTTT.

The rearrangement links TRBV20-1 to TRBJ1-1, with TRBD1 matching over 8 bases. Per the germline V gene, CDR1 is DFQATT and CDR2 is SNEGSKA (reference sequence). The ends lost 1 base at V and 4 bases at J; junction bases unmatched: 14. This CDR3 has 17 amino acids. The CDR3 DNA is TGCAGTGCTAGAGGAGGACAGGGCCAAGAGAGGGGCACTGAAGCTTTCTTT. Amino acid sequence: CSARGGQGQERGTEAFF.

The chain has TRBV5-1 and TRBJ1-4; D may be TRBD1 (6 bases). CDR1 and CDR2 (germline): SGHRS, YFSETQ. CDR3 size: 14 residues. Trimming stripped 4 bases from V and 7 bases from J, with 14 bases between. The CDR3 sequence: CASSARGMGEKLFF. In nucleotides, the CDR3 is TGCGCCAGCAGCGCCAGGGGCATGGGTGAAAAACTGTTTTTT.

The chain combines TRBV4-2 with TRBJ2-2; maybe TRBD2 (6 bases). The CDR3 sequence is 16 residues long. The germline V and J ends were trimmed by 0 bases and 2 bases, with 10 bases remaining between them. Per the germline V gene, CDR1 is LGHNA and CDR2 is YNFKEQ. The chain's CDR3 is CASSQEGLLNTGELFF. The CDR3 nucleotides read TGTGCCAGCAGCCAAGAAGGACTACTAAACACCGGGGAGCTGTTTTTT.

The gene calls are TRBV12-3 or TRBV12-4 and TRBJ2-1; 10 positions agree with TRBD1. This CDR3 has 15 amino acids. With V trimmed by 6 bases and J by 3 bases, 5 bases remained unmatched. CDR3 coding DNA: TGTGCCAGCAGGTCAAGGACAGGGGGCTACAATGAGCAGTTCTTC. Amino acids: CASRSRTGGYNEQFF.

The chain links TRBV4-3 to TRBJ2-5, with a tentative D call TRBD1 (5 bases). V dropped 2 bases and J dropped 5 bases, with 15 bases sitting between them. The CDR3 totals 15 residues. Germline lookup yields CDR1 LGHNA and CDR2 YSLEER. This chain's CDR3 is CASSQSRGFRETQYF. DNA of the CDR3: TGCGCCAGCAGCCAAAGTAGGGGATTCAGGGAGACCCAGTACTTC.

This chain uses TRBV6-1 with TRBJ2-7; 7 nucleotides line up with TRBD1. The V and J ends lost 6 bases and 2 bases, in that order; junction bases with no gene match: 7. The germline V gene has CDR1 MNHNS and CDR2 SASEGT. The CDR3 covers 14 residues. The CDR3, as DNA: TGTGCCAGCAGCAGAAATGGACAGGCCTACGAGCAGTACTTC. Its translation: CASSRNGQAYEQYF.

The J gene is TRBJ2-7, the V gene TRBV7-8; no firm D call. V was clipped by 0 bases and J by 2 bases, with 26 bases between them. The length of the CDR3 is 20 residues. Germline loops: CDR1 SGHVS, CDR2 FQNEAQ. CDR3 protein: CASSLATRGRFWALAYEQYF. The CDR3 region has the DNA TGTGCCAGCAGCTTAGCTACCCGCGGCAGGTTTTGGGCTTTGGCCTACGAGCAGTACTTC.